The source of this T cell receptor (beta chain) is a study of blood T cell repertoires in COVID-19. Assay used: immunoSEQ multiplex PCR; TCRdb lists only in-frame clones, some missing. This sample has 130,000 to 150,000 clones; more than 80% occur once, and the top ten carry 5.5% to 7%. Germline V gives CDR1 SGHRS, CDR2 YFSETQ. This CDR3 is built from 18 residues. V was cut by 6 bases and J by 3 bases, with 24 bases left in between. This rearrangement joins TRBV5-1 to TRBJ1-4; the D gene is possibly TRBD1 (6 bases). The clonotype originates from a human donor in a cohort sampled during active COVID-19. Sample: peripheral blood. The CDR3 here is CASNPGRTGSLANEKLFF. The CDR3 coding sequence is TGCGCCAGCAACCCAGGCCGAACAGGGAGTCTGGCTAATGAAAAACTGTTTTTT.